This T cell receptor (beta chain) was observed in a study of breast tumors, draining lymph nodes, adjacent tissues. Samples came from axillary lymph nodes draining the breast cancer. Using its own MiXCR run on the multiplex PCR reads, TCRdb lists one record per CDR3 protein. The profile shows approximately 100,000 distinct CDR3 sequences, about 20% of them singletons. The CDR3 has 15 residues. Germline V CDR1 and CDR2: SGHDT, YYEEEE. V dropped 2 bases and J dropped 8 bases, with 19 bases sitting between them. This clonotype was detected ten times or more. The source of this sequence is a female donor with breast cancer. Some clones in this sample may be carry-over from other donors' samples. The V and J genes are TRBV5-6 and TRBJ1-2; TRBD1 is a possible D gene (5 bases). The specimen sequenced was axillary lymph node tissue. CDR3 protein: CASSFRDVPWGGYTF. The CDR3 coding sequence is TGTGCCAGCAGCTTCCGGGACGTACCATGGGGCGGCTACACCTTC.